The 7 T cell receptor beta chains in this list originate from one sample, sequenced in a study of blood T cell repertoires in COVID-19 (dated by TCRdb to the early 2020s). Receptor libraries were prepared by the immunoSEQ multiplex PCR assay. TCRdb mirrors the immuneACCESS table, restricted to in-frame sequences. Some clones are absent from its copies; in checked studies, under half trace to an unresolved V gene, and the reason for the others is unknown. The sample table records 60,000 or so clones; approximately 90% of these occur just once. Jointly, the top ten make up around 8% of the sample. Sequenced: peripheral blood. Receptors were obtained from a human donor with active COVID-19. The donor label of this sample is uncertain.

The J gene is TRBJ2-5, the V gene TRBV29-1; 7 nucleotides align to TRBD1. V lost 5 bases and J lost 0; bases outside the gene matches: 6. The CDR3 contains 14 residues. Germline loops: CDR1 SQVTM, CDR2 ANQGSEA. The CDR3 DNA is TGCAGCGTTCGACAGGGTTTGTACCAAGAGACCCAGTACTTC. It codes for CSVRQGLYQETQYF.

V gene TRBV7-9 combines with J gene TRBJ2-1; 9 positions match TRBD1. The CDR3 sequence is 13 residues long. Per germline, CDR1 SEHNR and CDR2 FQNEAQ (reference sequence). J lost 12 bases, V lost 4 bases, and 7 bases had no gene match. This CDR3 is CASSYTPQGAQFF. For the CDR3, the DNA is TGTGCCAGCAGCTATACCCCACAGGGGGCGCAGTTCTTC. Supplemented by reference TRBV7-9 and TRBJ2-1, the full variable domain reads DTGVSQNPRHKITKRGQNVTFRCDPISEHNRLYWYRQTLGQGPEFLTYFQNEAQLEKSRLLSDRFSAERPKGSFSTLEIQRTEQGDSAMYLCASSYTPQGAQFFGPGTRLTVL.

The CDR3 nucleotides read TGTGCCAGCAGTCTCTACGACCTCAGGGGTTCACCCCTCCACTTT. Its translation: CASSLYDLRGSPLHF. The chain couples TRBV27 to TRBJ1-6; D is possibly TRBD1 (6 bases). Trimming took off 5 bases at V and 9 bases at J, with 17 bases between the two ends. Per germline, CDR1 MNHEY and CDR2 SMNVEV (reference sequence). CDR3 size: 15 residues.

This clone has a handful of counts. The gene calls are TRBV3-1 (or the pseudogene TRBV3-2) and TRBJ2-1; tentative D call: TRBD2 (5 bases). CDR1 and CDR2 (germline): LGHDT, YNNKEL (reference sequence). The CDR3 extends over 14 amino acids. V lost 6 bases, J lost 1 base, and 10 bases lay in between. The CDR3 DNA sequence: TGTGCCAGCAGGAATTGCGGGTCCTACAATGAGCAGTTCTTC. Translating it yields CASRNCGSYNEQFF.

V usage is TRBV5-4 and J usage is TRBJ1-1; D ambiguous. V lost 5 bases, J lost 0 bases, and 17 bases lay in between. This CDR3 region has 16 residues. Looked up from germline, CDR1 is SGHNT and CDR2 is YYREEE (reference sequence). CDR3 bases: TGTGCCAGCAGTTTACCGGGCCCGGGGTTGAACACTGAAGCTTTCTTT. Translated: CASSLPGPGLNTEAFF.

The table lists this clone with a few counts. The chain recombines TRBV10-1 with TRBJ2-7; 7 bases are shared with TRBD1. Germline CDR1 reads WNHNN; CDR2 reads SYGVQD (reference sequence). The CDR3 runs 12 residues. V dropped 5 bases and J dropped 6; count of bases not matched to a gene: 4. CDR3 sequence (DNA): TGCGCCAGCAGTACCACAGGGGCCGAGCAGTACTTC. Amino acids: CASSTTGAEQYF.

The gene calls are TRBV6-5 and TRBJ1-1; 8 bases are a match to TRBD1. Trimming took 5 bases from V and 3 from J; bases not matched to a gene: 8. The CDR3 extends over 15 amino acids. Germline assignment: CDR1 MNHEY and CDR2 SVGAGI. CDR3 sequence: CASSTSGGLDTEAFF. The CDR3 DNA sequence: TGTGCCAGCAGTACTTCAGGGGGCCTCGACACTGAAGCTTTCTTT.